The clone carrying this TCR beta chain was picked up a small number of times. Its antigen remains unknown. Repertoires were generated with immunoSEQ multiplex PCR, while TCRdb's copy carries only in-frame clones and drops some. The sample has more than 13,000 clones; approximately 70% are singletons. Grafts had their tissue processed, releasing intraepithelial and lamina propria lymphocytes. This record belongs to a study of graft-versus-host responses after intestinal transplantation. Whole-study context: Once they had received anti-thymocyte globulin induction, all recipients took tacrolimus and steroids for around three years.

General observations from the study: GvH clones were found in recipient marrow; some appeared first in ileum or blood.

CDR3 length: 16 amino acids. V trimming: 1 base; J trimming: 4 bases; junction bases outside the gene matches: 8. The germline CDR1 and CDR2 sequences are SGHVS and FQNEAQ. Sample: ileum tissue, taken approximately 780 days after intestinal transplantation. The chain combines TRBV7-8 with TRBJ2-5; 8 nucleotides agree with TRBD2. The receptor was isolated from a human patient who received an intestinal transplant, so some T cells may come from the graft donor. CDR3 DNA: TGTGCCAGCAGCTTAGTCGGGACTAGTCGGCGAGAGACCCAGTACTTC. It codes for CASSLVGTSRRETQYF.